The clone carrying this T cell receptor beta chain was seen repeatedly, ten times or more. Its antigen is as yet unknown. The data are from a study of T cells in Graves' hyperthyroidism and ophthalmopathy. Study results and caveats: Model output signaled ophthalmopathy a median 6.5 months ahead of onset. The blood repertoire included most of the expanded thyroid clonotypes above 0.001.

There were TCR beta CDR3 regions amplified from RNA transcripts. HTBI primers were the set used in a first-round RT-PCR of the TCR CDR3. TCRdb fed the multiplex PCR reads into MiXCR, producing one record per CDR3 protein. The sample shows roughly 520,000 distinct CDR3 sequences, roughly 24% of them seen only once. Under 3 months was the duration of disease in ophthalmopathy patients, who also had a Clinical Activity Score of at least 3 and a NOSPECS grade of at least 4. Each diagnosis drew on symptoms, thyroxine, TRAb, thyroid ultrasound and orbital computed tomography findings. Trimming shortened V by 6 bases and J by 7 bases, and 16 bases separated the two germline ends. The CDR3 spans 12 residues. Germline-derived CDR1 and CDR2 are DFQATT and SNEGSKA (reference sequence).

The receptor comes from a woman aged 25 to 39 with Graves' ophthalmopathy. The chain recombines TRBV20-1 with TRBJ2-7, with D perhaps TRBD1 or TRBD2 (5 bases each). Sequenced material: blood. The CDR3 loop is CSATYWGWEQYF. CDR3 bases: TGCAGTGCCACCTATTGGGGGTGGGAGCAGTACTTC.